This T cell receptor beta chain comes out of a study of blood T cell repertoires in COVID-19. CDR3 length equals 17 residues. CDR1 is SGHKS and CDR2 is YYEKEE in the germline V gene (reference sequence). V trimming: 2 bases; J trimming: 0 bases; junction bases outside the gene matches: 10. Authors' analysis steps: Amplified reference gene primers provided the basis for estimating nucleated cell counts. The method was immunoSEQ multiplex PCR; TCRdb's version includes in-frame clones alone and lacks a portion of them. Clonal size and the V and J genes are those of that table, whereas D and trimming came from the DNA. The sample lists approximately 300,000 clones, about nine tenths occurring once. Adults between roughly 18 and 95 years of age took part from 20 to 25 US areas.

The origin of this receptor is a man between 60 and 75 years old who had recovered from COVID-19. This rearrangement joins TRBV5-5 to TRBJ2-5; TRBD2 agrees at 7 bases. The sequenced sample consisted of PBMCs or T cells enriched from blood (not recorded which). The CDR3 sequence: CASSFNTASGHQETQYF. CDR3 sequence (DNA): TGTGCCAGCAGCTTTAATACTGCTAGCGGCCACCAAGAGACCCAGTACTTC.